These 20 T cell receptor beta chains share one sample of origin, sequenced in a study of blood T cell repertoires in COVID-19. Libraries were prepared by immunoSEQ multiplex PCR; TCRdb keeps only in-frame clonotypes and omits some of them. The table shows some 99,000 clones, with around four fifths occurring only once. Sequenced material: peripheral blood. All receptors derive from a woman aged 55-70 years with acute or convalescent COVID-19.

The sample holds one count of this clone. The chain uses TRBV24-1 and TRBJ2-5; 10 bases are a match to TRBD2. Trimming removed 5 bases from V and 2 bases from J; junction bases left unmatched: 7. Germline V gene lookup returns CDR1 KGHDR and CDR2 SFDVKD. The CDR3 spans 16 residues. CDR3 coding DNA: TGTGCCACCAGTGCGGGTAGCGGGAGGAGGCAAGAGACCCAGTACTTC. Translated: CATSAGSGRRQETQYF.

This clone was counted a few times. The rearrangement links TRBV7-9 to TRBJ1-4, with a weak D call TRBD1 (6 bases). Germline lookup yields CDR1 SEHNR and CDR2 FQNEAQ (reference sequence). The CDR3 consists of 14 residues. V gave up 1 base and J gave up 4 bases, with 7 bases separating them. In nucleotides, the CDR3 is TGTGCCAGCAGCTTAGACAGGGTTAATGAAAAACTGTTTTTT. As protein: CASSLDRVNEKLFF. Supplemented by reference TRBV7-9 and TRBJ1-4, the full variable domain reads DTGVSQNPRHKITKRGQNVTFRCDPISEHNRLYWYRQTLGQGPEFLTYFQNEAQLEKSRLLSDRFSAERPKGSFSTLEIQRTEQGDSAMYLCASSLDRVNEKLFFGSGTQLSVL.

The rearrangement links TRBV7-9 to TRBJ2-7; D call uncertain. Trimming removed 0 bases at V and 2 bases at J, with 17 bases between. The germline V gene has CDR1 SEHNR and CDR2 FQNEAQ (reference sequence). CDR3 length: 17 amino acids. The chain's CDR3 is CASSLALGTHDAYEQYF. The CDR3 bases are TGTGCCAGCAGCTTAGCCCTAGGAACCCATGACGCCTACGAGCAGTACTTC.

The V and J genes are TRBV7-3 and TRBJ2-3, with a possible D match to TRBD2 (6 bases). This CDR3 contains 19 residues. The germline V and J ends were trimmed by 1 base and 5 bases, with 25 bases remaining between them. The germline V gene encodes CDR1 SGHTA and CDR2 FQGTGA. The CDR3 loop reads CASSLNGDSLGGRRDTQYF. The CDR3 nucleotides are TGTGCCAGCAGCTTAAACGGGGACTCCTTAGGCGGTAGGAGAGATACGCAGTATTTT.

This clone appeared a single time. This chain connects TRBV2 to TRBJ1-3, with D uncertain. Germline CDR1 reads SNHLY; CDR2 reads FYNNEI. With 4 bases removed from V and 2 bases from J, the gap between germline ends came to 6 bases. The CDR3 is 13 residues long. The CDR3 sequence is CASSASAGNTIYF. CDR3 nucleotide sequence: TGTGCCAGCAGTGCTAGTGCTGGAAACACCATATATTTT.

The V call is TRBV25-1, the J call TRBJ2-2, with 7 nucleotides matching TRBD1. The length of the CDR3 is 13 residues. V lost 4 bases and J lost 9; bases outside the gene matches: 5. From germline, CDR1 is MGHDK and CDR2 SYGVNS. The DNA for the CDR3 is TGTGCCAGCAGTGGAACAGGGGAAAGGGAGCTGTTTTTT. It translates to CASSGTGERELFF.

This clone was detected a few times. This chain links TRBV2 with TRBJ2-3; the D gene is possibly TRBD2 (5 bases). The CDR3 spans 13 residues. Germline V gene sequence: CDR1 SNHLY, CDR2 FYNNEI. Trimming left V 8 bases short and J 2 bases short, with 11 bases between. The CDR3 reads CASGERLTDTQYF. CDR3 sequence (DNA): TGTGCCAGCGGGGAGCGGCTCACAGATACGCAGTATTTT.

The CDR3 DNA reads TGCAGTGCTAGTCGTTCAGGTGGCACTGAAGCTTTCTTT. Protein: CSASRSGGTEAFF. The genes are TRBV20-1 and TRBJ1-1; D uncertain. V shed 3 bases and J shed 4 bases, with 12 bases lying between them. The germline gives CDR1 DFQATT, CDR2 SNEGSKA (reference sequence). The CDR3 sequence is 13 residues long.

V is TRBV6-2 or TRBV6-3 and J is TRBJ1-1, with D hard to call. Germline V gene data show CDR1 as MNHEY and CDR2 as SVGEGT. V lost 0 bases and J lost 9, with 11 bases in between. This CDR3 has 13 amino acids. The CDR3 DNA reads TGTGCCAGCAGTTACTCCCATCAGGAAAAAGCTTTCTTT. It encodes CASSYSHQEKAFF.

The chain has TRBV15 and TRBJ1-2; 7 bases align to TRBD1. This CDR3 is 16 amino acids long. Losses at the gene ends were 0 bases for V and 8 bases for J; bases not matched to a gene: 12. Germline V CDR1 and CDR2: LNHNV, YYDKDF (reference sequence). The CDR3 sequence: CATSRDLTTGVNGYTF. The CDR3 DNA follows: TGTGCCACCAGCAGAGATCTTACTACAGGGGTAAACGGCTACACCTTC.

This chain uses TRBV28 with TRBJ1-1; TRBD1 matches 11 bases. J lost 7 bases, V lost 6 bases, and 10 bases had no gene match. The CDR3 covers 15 residues. Germline-derived CDR1 and CDR2 are MDHEN and SYDVKM. The CDR3 spells CASRLPGQGVGEAFF. For the CDR3, the DNA is TGTGCCAGCAGGCTTCCGGGACAGGGGGTCGGTGAAGCTTTCTTT.

DNA of the CDR3: TGTGCCAGCAAATCCGACAGATATAGCAATCAGCCCCAGCATTTT. Its translation is CASKSDRYSNQPQHF. V and J are TRBV27 and TRBJ1-5; possible D gene TRBD1, 5 bases. The germline V and J ends were trimmed by 7 bases and 0 bases, with 13 bases remaining between them. CDR3 length equals 15 residues. CDR1 and CDR2 from the germline V gene are MNHEY and SMNVEV (reference sequence).

The CDR3 nucleotides read TGTGCCAGCAGCCGGACAGAGATGAACACTGAAGCTTTCTTT. Protein product: CASSRTEMNTEAFF. The chain has TRBV6-6 and TRBJ1-1; D may be TRBD1 (6 bases). Germline CDR1 and CDR2: MNHNY and SVGAGI (reference sequence). With 6 bases removed from V and 0 bases from J, the gap between germline ends came to 11 bases. The CDR3 has 14 amino acids.

This chain links TRBV19 with TRBJ2-3, with 8 bases aligning to TRBD1. Losses at the gene ends were 5 bases for V and 0 bases for J; bases not matched to a gene: 4. The CDR3 extends over 15 amino acids. CDR1 and CDR2 (germline): LNHDA, SQIVND (reference sequence). The CDR3 bases are TGTGCCAGTAGTCTAACAGGGGGTAGCACAGATACGCAGTATTTT. It codes for CASSLTGGSTDTQYF.

CDR3 coding DNA: TGTGCCAGCAGTTTATATGGACTAGCGGGAGGGGAAGAGACCCAGTACTTC. It is translated as CASSLYGLAGGEETQYF. This sequence joins TRBV27 and TRBJ2-5, with 15 bases that match TRBD2. This CDR3 is built from 17 residues. Germline CDR1 is MNHEY and CDR2 is SMNVEV (reference sequence). Trimming at V came to 1 base and at J to 3 bases, leaving 3 bases not matched to a gene.

The CDR3 protein is CSARAPTDQPQHF. In nucleotides, the CDR3 is TGCAGTGCTCGTGCACCGACAGATCAGCCCCAGCATTTT. This chain connects TRBV20-1 to TRBJ1-5; TRBD1 is a possible D gene (5 bases). The CDR3 covers 13 residues. CDR1 and CDR2 (germline): DFQATT, SNEGSKA (reference sequence). V was cut by 5 bases and J by 5 bases, with 13 bases left in between.

This chain links TRBV6-4 with TRBJ1-1; D gene uncertain. CDR3 length: 14 amino acids. Germline assignment: CDR1 MRHNA and CDR2 SNTAGT. V was trimmed by 4 bases and J by 1 base, leaving 10 bases between them. The CDR3 is CASSASPGNTEAFF. The CDR3 DNA reads TGTGCCAGCAGTGCATCCCCCGGGAACACTGAAGCTTTCTTT.

The chain recombines TRBV29-1 with TRBJ1-1; TRBD1 agrees at 8 bases. V trimming: 5 bases; J trimming: 5 bases; junction bases outside the gene matches: 7. The CDR3 contains 13 residues. Germline-derived CDR1 and CDR2 are SQVTM and ANQGSEA. In DNA form, the CDR3 reads TGCAGCGTTAGACGACAGGGGTCGACTGAAGCTTTCTTT. Translated, it gives CSVRRQGSTEAFF.

This rearrangement joins TRBV27 to TRBJ2-7; unclear D gene. The V end was cut by 6 bases, the J end by 5 bases, with 14 bases between. The CDR3 runs to 13 residues. Germline V gene data show CDR1 as MNHEY and CDR2 as SMNVEV (reference sequence). The CDR3 DNA reads as TGTGCCAGCAGCACGTGGAGAAACAACGAGCAGTACTTC. Translating gives CASSTWRNNEQYF.

The chain uses TRBV5-1 and TRBJ1-5; the match to TRBD1 covers 7 bases. The junction had 1 base not matched to a gene; V was cut back by 0 bases and J by 4 bases. Germline V gene data show CDR1 as SGHRS and CDR2 as YFSETQ. The CDR3 spans 14 residues. The CDR3 nucleotides read TGCGCCAGCAGCTTGGGGACAGGTAATCAGCCCCAGCATTTT. Encoded protein: CASSLGTGNQPQHF.